Following are 26 T cell receptor beta chains from one sample sequenced in a study of T cell repertoires in cytomegalovirus infection. These TCRs' antigens remain unknown. TCRdb re-called the reads through MiXCR, storing one row per CDR3 protein. This sample has fewer than 60,000 distinct CDR3 sequences, with about 20% found just once. The specimen comprised CD8+ T cells from cultured PBMCs, sampled from culture after CMV antigen stimulation. The source is a human donor in good health (CMV status not recorded). Some clones in this sample may be carry-over from other donors' samples.

CDR3 loop: CASSQDRESSWQDTQYF. CDR3 DNA sequence: TGTGCCAGCAGCCAAGATCGAGAATCCTCATGGCAAGATACGCAGTATTTT. The gene calls are TRBV14 and TRBJ2-3; D is undetermined. Germline V lookup: CDR1 SGHDN, CDR2 FVKESK. The CDR3 sequence is 17 residues long. V was clipped by 0 bases and J by 5 bases, with 18 bases between them.

This clonotype was found many times. The chain uses TRBV27 and TRBJ2-7; D is ambiguous. In germline, CDR1 is MNHEY, CDR2 SMNVEV (reference sequence). The CDR3 consists of 13 residues. Trimming took 0 bases from V and 3 from J, leaving 6 bases between them. CDR3: CASSLSNDYEQYF. CDR3 sequence (DNA): TGTGCCAGCAGTTTATCGAATGACTACGAGCAGTACTTC.

This chain connects TRBV13 to TRBJ2-3; possible D gene TRBD1, 5 bases. CDR1 is PRHDT, CDR2 FYEKMQ, per germline (reference sequence). This CDR3 comprises 14 residues. V lost 3 bases to trimming and J lost 1 base, with 8 bases between them. The CDR3 reads CASSFGRGTDTQYF. In nucleotides, the CDR3 is TGTGCCAGCAGCTTCGGCAGGGGCACAGATACGCAGTATTTT. Supplemented by reference TRBV13 and TRBJ2-3, the full variable domain reads AAGVIQSPRHLIKEKRETATLKCYPIPRHDTVYWYQQGPGQDPQFLISFYEKMQSDKGSIPDRFSAQQFSDYHSELNMSSLELGDSALYFCASSFGRGTDTQYFGPGTRLTVL.

The chain combines TRBV7-2 with TRBJ1-4, with 7 bases matching TRBD1. Trimming cost V 1 base and J 11 bases; bases outside gene matches: 10. The CDR3 sequence is 15 residues long. Germline-derived CDR1 and CDR2 are SGHTA and FQGNSA. This chain's CDR3 is CASSLEQGGLRKLFF. The CDR3 DNA sequence: TGTGCCAGCAGCTTAGAGCAGGGGGGATTGCGGAAACTGTTTTTT.

This clonotype occurred a few times. The chain joins TRBV4-1 to TRBJ2-1; possible D gene TRBD2, 6 bases. CDR1 is MGHRA, CDR2 YSYEKL, per germline. With 4 bases removed from V and 9 bases from J, the gap between germline ends came to 13 bases. There are 13 residues in the CDR3. The DNA for the CDR3 is TGCGCCAGCAGCCGGTCTGTGGAGGGTGAGCAGTTCTTC. It yields the protein CASSRSVEGEQFF.

This chain connects TRBV4-3 to TRBJ2-5, with D unclear. This CDR3 spans 15 amino acids. The V end lost 0 bases, the J end lost 6 bases, and 14 bases lay between the germline ends. Per the germline V gene, CDR1 is LGHNA and CDR2 is YSLEER. CDR3 loop: CASSQEAGVKKTQYF. For the CDR3, the DNA is TGCGCCAGCAGCCAAGAAGCAGGAGTCAAGAAGACCCAGTACTTC.

This chain connects TRBV6-6 to TRBJ1-1, with D possibly being TRBD1 (6 bases). Germline CDR1 reads MNHNY; CDR2 reads SVGAGI (reference sequence). V lost 5 bases, J lost 0 bases, and 13 bases lay in between. This CDR3 region has 15 residues. This chain's CDR3 is CASSDGTGMNTEAFF. The DNA for the CDR3 is TGTGCCAGCAGTGACGGAACAGGGATGAACACTGAAGCTTTCTTT.

The chain combines TRBV10-2 with TRBJ2-7, with D hard to call. Trimming took off 2 bases at V and 0 bases at J, with 8 bases between the two ends. Germline V gene lookup returns CDR1 WSHSY and CDR2 SAAADI. This CDR3 is 14 amino acids long. CDR3 protein: CASSEIASSYEQYF. The CDR3 DNA sequence: TGCGCCAGCAGTGAGATAGCTTCCTCCTACGAGCAGTACTTC.

V is TRBV2 and J is TRBJ2-7; 9 bases fit TRBD1. After removal of 5 bases from V and 5 bases from J, the junction contained 10 bases not matched to a gene. This CDR3 has 15 residues. Germline V gives CDR1 SNHLY, CDR2 FYNNEI. The CDR3 nucleotides are TGTGCCAGCAGTCCCCCCGGGACAGGGATTCACGAGCAGTACTTC. Translation: CASSPPGTGIHEQYF.

This rearrangement joins TRBV27 to TRBJ1-1; D unclear. Germline assignment: CDR1 MNHEY and CDR2 SMNVEV (reference sequence). The CDR3 covers 13 residues. V lost 0 bases to trimming and J lost 4 bases, with 6 bases between them. CDR3 bases: TGTGCCAGCAGTTTATCAAGGCGCACTGAAGCTTTCTTT. Residues: CASSLSRRTEAFF.

This clonotype was recorded a few times. CDR3 amino acids: CASSPIRTGFNYEQYF. CDR3 coding DNA: TGTGCCAGCAGCCCGATTCGGACAGGGTTCAACTACGAGCAGTACTTC. The gene calls are TRBV27 and TRBJ2-7, with TRBD1 matching over 8 bases. The germline V gene encodes CDR1 MNHEY and CDR2 SMNVEV (reference sequence). The V segment lost 6 bases and the J segment 3 bases; nucleotides outside the gene matches: 13. This CDR3 is built from 16 residues.

This clonotype was found many times. This chain uses TRBV7-2 with TRBJ2-2; maybe TRBD1 (5 bases). Trimming removed 1 base at V and 2 bases at J, with 11 bases between. The CDR3 covers 16 residues. The V gene's germline CDR1 is SGHTA and CDR2 FQGNSA. This CDR3 reads CASSLVLQANTGELFF. CDR3 DNA sequence: TGTGCCAGCAGCTTAGTGTTACAGGCCAACACCGGGGAGCTGTTTTTT.

This sequence joins TRBV5-5 and TRBJ1-4; D remains unclear. Trimming removed 4 bases from V and 7 bases from J, with 14 bases in between. This CDR3 is 14 amino acids long. CDR1 is SGHKS, CDR2 YYEKEE, per germline (reference sequence). The CDR3 DNA reads as TGTGCCAGCAGCGTAGATCTGGGAGGTGAAAAACTGTTTTTT. It yields the protein CASSVDLGGEKLFF.

This chain links TRBV6-2 or TRBV6-3 with TRBJ2-7; TRBD2 aligns across 7 bases. V gave up 4 bases and J gave up 4 bases; unmatched junction bases: 1. Germline CDR1 MNHEY, CDR2 SVGEGT. The length of the CDR3 is 12 residues. CDR3 sequence reads: CASSWDYYEQYF. Here the CDR3 DNA reads TGTGCCAGCAGTTGGGACTATTACGAGCAGTACTTC.

This clonotype has only a few counts. The rearrangement joins TRBV6-2 or TRBV6-3 to TRBJ2-7, with a weak D call TRBD2 (5 bases). CDR3 length equals 14 residues. Trimming stripped 0 bases from V and 6 bases from J, with 12 bases between. Germline V gene sequence: CDR1 MNHEY, CDR2 SVGEGT. CDR3 region: CASSYSTTAAEQYF. For the CDR3, the DNA is TGTGCCAGCAGTTACTCGACTACGGCTGCCGAGCAGTACTTC.

This clonotype was observed a few times. The J gene is TRBJ1-1, the V gene TRBV5-1; 10 bases match TRBD1. The CDR3 is 21 amino acids. The V and J ends lost 0 bases and 4 bases, in that order; junction bases with no gene match: 21. CDR1 is SGHRS and CDR2 is YFSETQ in the germline V gene. The CDR3 DNA follows: TGCGCCAGCAGCTTGGTAGGCTTCGGGACAGGGGTCCGGGAAACCATCACTGAAGCTTTCTTT. It yields the protein CASSLVGFGTGVRETITEAFF.

The gene calls are TRBV27 and TRBJ1-5, with a weak D call TRBD1 (5 bases). CDR1 is MNHEY, CDR2 SMNVEV, per germline (reference sequence). With 5 bases removed from V and 7 bases from J, the gap between germline ends came to 21 bases. This CDR3 contains 16 residues. Written as DNA, the CDR3 is TGTGCCAGCAGTCCTCGGTCCGGGGGAATAGGGCAGCCCCAGCATTTT. Its protein is CASSPRSGGIGQPQHF.

The rearrangement joins TRBV7-9 to TRBJ2-3; no clear D. The V and J ends lost 8 bases and 2 bases respectively, with 11 bases between them. The CDR3 totals 13 residues. CDR1 and CDR2 (germline): SEHNR, FQNEAQ (reference sequence). In nucleotides, the CDR3 is TGTGCCAGCCTTGCCGATCTCACAGATACGCAGTATTTT. Translation gives CASLADLTDTQYF.

The rearrangement joins TRBV4-1 to TRBJ1-3; D call uncertain. The CDR3 has 15 residues. The V and J ends lost 0 bases and 4 bases respectively, with 10 bases between them. From germline, CDR1 is MGHRA and CDR2 YSYEKL. The CDR3 DNA follows: TGCGCCAGCAGCCAAGATCCAGGCGGAGGAAACACCATATATTTT. This gives the protein CASSQDPGGGNTIYF.

The chain combines TRBV6-6 with TRBJ2-1; 7 bases agree with TRBD1. Per germline, CDR1 MNHNY and CDR2 SVGAGI (reference sequence). CDR3 length: 11 amino acids. The CDR3 here is CAGQSYNEQFF. The CDR3 bases are TGTGCGGGACAGAGCTACAATGAGCAGTTCTTC.

This clonotype was counted between two and nine times. The genes are TRBV11-2 and TRBJ1-5, with no clear D. V was shortened by 2 bases and J by 6 bases, with 14 bases between the two germline ends. Germline V lookup: CDR1 SGHAT, CDR2 FQNNGV. The CDR3 loop spans 15 amino acids. The CDR3 reads CASSLLSPLPQPQHF. DNA of the CDR3: TGTGCCAGCAGCTTATTATCGCCCTTACCTCAGCCCCAGCATTTT.

This clonotype has a handful of counts. The rearrangement uses TRBV7-2 and TRBJ2-7; tentatively, D is TRBD1 or TRBD2 (7 bases each). CDR3 length: 16 amino acids. Germline CDR1 and CDR2: SGHTA and FQGNSA. With 4 bases removed from V and 2 bases from J, the gap between germline ends came to 18 bases. CDR3 in DNA: TGTGCCAGCAGCTCCAGCAGGGGGGGAGCCGCCTACGAGCAGTACTTC. This gives the protein CASSSSRGGAAYEQYF.

A few counts support this clonotype. The chain recombines TRBV9 with TRBJ2-7, with 9 bases matching TRBD1. Germline V gene lookup returns CDR1 SGDLS and CDR2 YYNGEE. Trimming at V came to 4 bases and at J to 4 bases, leaving 9 bases not matched to a gene. The CDR3 has 15 amino acids. The CDR3: CASSPRTGERYEQYF. The CDR3 nucleotides read TGTGCCAGCAGCCCTCGGACAGGGGAGAGGTACGAGCAGTACTTC.

The chain recombines TRBV11-1 with TRBJ2-5, with D perhaps TRBD1 (5 bases). V was cut by 5 bases and J by 5 bases, with 18 bases left in between. This CDR3 spans 15 amino acids. CDR1 SGHAT and CDR2 FQDESV come from the germline V gene (reference sequence). CDR3 residues: CASSEAQGIRETQYF. The CDR3 bases are TGTGCCAGCAGCGAGGCGCAGGGCATTCGGGAGACCCAGTACTTC.

The V and J genes are TRBV5-6 and TRBJ2-1, with D possibly called TRBD1 or TRBD2 (5 bases each). V shed 0 bases and J shed 9 bases, with 7 bases lying between them. Germline CDR1 SGHDT, CDR2 YYEEEE. CDR3 length: 12 amino acids. The CDR3 protein is CASSLEGPEQFF. CDR3 coding DNA: TGTGCCAGCAGCTTGGAGGGACCTGAGCAGTTCTTC. The full variable domain, with the rest looked up from reference TRBV5-6 and TRBJ2-1, is DAGVTQSPTHLIKTRGQQVTLRCSPKSGHDTVSWYQQALGQGPQFIFQYYEEEERQRGNFPDRFSGHQFPNYSSELNVNALLLGDSALYLCASSLEGPEQFFGPGTRLTVL.

The sample holds a few counts of this clonotype. The gene calls are TRBV11-2 and TRBJ1-2; TRBD1 matches 9 bases. The CDR3 has 15 residues. Germline assignment: CDR1 SGHAT and CDR2 FQNNGV. V shed 5 bases and J 6 bases; nucleotides not matched to a gene: 10. CDR3 coding DNA: TGTGCCAGCAGCGGGAGGGACAGGGAATTGAATGGCTACACCTTC. It encodes CASSGRDRELNGYTF.